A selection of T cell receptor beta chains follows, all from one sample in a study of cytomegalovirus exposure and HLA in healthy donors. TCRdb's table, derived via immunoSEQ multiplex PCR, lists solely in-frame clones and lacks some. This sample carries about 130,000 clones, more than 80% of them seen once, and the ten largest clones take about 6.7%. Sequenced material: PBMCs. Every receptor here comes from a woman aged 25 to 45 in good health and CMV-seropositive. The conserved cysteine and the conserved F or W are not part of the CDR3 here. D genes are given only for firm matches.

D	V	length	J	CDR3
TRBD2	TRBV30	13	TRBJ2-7	AWVKREGRRDEQY
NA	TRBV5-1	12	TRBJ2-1	ASNPGSSYNEQF
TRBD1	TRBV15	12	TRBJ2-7	ATSRDGGQYEQY
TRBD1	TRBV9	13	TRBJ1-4	ASSSEGAVDEKLF
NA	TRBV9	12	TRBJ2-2	ASSVGGPTGELF
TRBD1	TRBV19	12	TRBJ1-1	ASSRQGAGTEAF
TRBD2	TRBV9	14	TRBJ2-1	ASSVEGGSAYNEQF
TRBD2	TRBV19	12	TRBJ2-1	ASSIGTSGLEQF
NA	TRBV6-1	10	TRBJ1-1	ASRRLNTEAF
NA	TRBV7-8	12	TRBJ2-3	ASSLAGRTDTQY
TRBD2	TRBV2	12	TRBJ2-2	ASTGGMNTGELF